A selection of T cell receptor beta chains follows, all from one sample in a study of PD-L1 blockade in urothelial cancer. Assay used: immunoSEQ multiplex PCR; TCRdb lists only in-frame clones, some missing. This sample yields about 48,000 clones, of which 80% to 90% are seen a single time; approximately 8.3% belongs to the top ten. This specimen consisted of PBMCs, obtained around atezolizumab (anti-PD-L1) treatment. These receptors originate from a man in his sixties or seventies with urothelial cancer. CDR3s include the opening cysteine and the closing phenylalanine or tryptophan. Each record gives: D gene, clone size, V gene, J gene, CDR3 protein, CDR3 DNA. D genes are given only for firm matches. Clone size is shown for a subset of rows, as once, few, many or a class of expanded clone.

TRBD1	NA	TRBV28	TRBJ1-1	CASRTGGSTTEAFF	TGTGCCAGCAGGACAGGGGGCTCGACCACTGAAGCTTTCTTT
NA	once	TRBV7-2	TRBJ2-7	CASSLSRVEQYF	TGTGCCAGCAGCTTATCCCGGGTCGAGCAGTACTTC
TRBD1	NA	TRBV19	TRBJ2-3	CASLDRGADTQYF	TGTGCCAGCTTGGACAGGGGTGCAGATACGCAGTATTTT
TRBD2	NA	TRBV30	TRBJ2-3	CALGLAGAGNTDTQYF	TGTGCCCTGGGACTAGCGGGAGCCGGGAACACAGATACGCAGTATTTT
NA	once	TRBV7-7	TRBJ2-3	CASSLQGNSDTQYF	TGTGCTAGCAGCTTACAGGGAAACTCAGATACGCAGTATTTT
TRBD2	NA	TRBV19	TRBJ2-1	CASSIQGLAGVGNEQFF	TGTGCCAGTAGTATTCAGGGGCTAGCGGGAGTCGGTAATGAGCAGTTCTTC
NA	NA	TRBV21-1	TRBJ2-1	CASSIPWTASYNEQFF	TGTGCCAGCAGCATTCCCTGGACAGCCTCCTACAATGAGCAGTTCTTC
TRBD1	NA	TRBV4-1	TRBJ2-1	CASSRLQGESYNEQFF	TGCGCCAGCAGCCGTCTCCAGGGGGAATCCTACAATGAGCAGTTCTTC
TRBD1	NA	TRBV4-1	TRBJ1-1	CASSQDRASEAFF	TGCGCCAGCAGCCAGGACAGGGCCTCTGAAGCTTTCTTT
TRBD2	NA	TRBV9	TRBJ2-3	CASSIAGLFTDTQYF	TGTGCCAGCAGCATAGCGGGACTTTTCACAGATACGCAGTATTTT
TRBD1	NA	TRBV12-5	TRBJ1-1	CASASTGGGHTEAFF	TGTGCTAGTGCCTCGACAGGGGGAGGGCACACTGAAGCTTTCTTT
TRBD1	NA	TRBV29-1	TRBJ2-7	CSARTGASSYEQYF	TGCAGCGCCCGGACAGGGGCGAGCTCCTACGAGCAGTACTTC
TRBD2	NA	TRBV5-1	TRBJ2-7	CASSLEGSGGQPREQYF	TGCGCCAGCAGCTTGGAAGGATCGGGAGGTCAACCCCGTGAGCAGTACTTC
TRBD2	NA	TRBV19	TRBJ2-5	CASSSGTSGRGETQYF	TGTGCCAGTTCTTCCGGGACTAGCGGGAGGGGCGAGACCCAGTACTTC
TRBD2	NA	TRBV5-1	TRBJ2-3	CASSVISGSGTDTQYF	TGCGCCAGCAGCGTAATTAGCGGGTCGGGGACAGATACGCAGTATTTT
TRBD1	NA	TRBV2	TRBJ2-7	CASSGGTGAPYEQYF	TGTGCCAGCAGTGGGGGGACAGGAGCGCCCTACGAGCAGTACTTC
NA	NA	TRBV9	TRBJ2-7	CASSPPGGNWNEQYF	TGTGCCAGCAGCCCCCCCGGGGGTAATTGGAACGAGCAGTACTTC
TRBD2	NA	TRBV7-9	TRBJ2-5	CASSSGGLAGGKETQYF	TGTGCCAGCAGCTCAGGGGGACTAGCGGGAGGAAAAGAGACCCAGTACTTC
NA	NA	TRBV28	TRBJ2-7	CASSTSAAGFKRQYF	TGTGCCAGCAGCACCTCAGCGGCCGGATTCAAACGGCAGTACTTC
TRBD1	NA	TRBV7-9	TRBJ1-4	CASSRDSWGEKLFF	TGTGCCAGCAGCCGGGACAGCTGGGGGGAAAAACTGTTTTTT
TRBD1	NA	TRBV6-1	TRBJ2-7	CASSKRDREGWEQYF	TGTGCCAGCAGTAAGCGGGACAGGGAAGGTTGGGAGCAGTACTTC
NA	NA	TRBV5-1	TRBJ1-3	CASSTGHLTSGNTIYF	TGCGCCAGTAGTACAGGACATCTTACCTCTGGAAACACCATATATTTT
TRBD1	NA	TRBV6-1	TRBJ1-5	CASSLQTGVDWPQHF	TGTGCCAGCAGTCTACAGACAGGGGTAGATTGGCCCCAGCATTTT
NA	NA	TRBV29-1	TRBJ2-5	CSVEPGEGDGETQYF	TGCAGCGTTGAGCCAGGAGAGGGTGATGGAGAGACCCAGTACTTC
NA	NA	TRBV20-1	TRBJ2-7	CSASRPREQYF	TGCAGTGCTTCGCGCCCTCGGGAGCAGTACTTC
TRBD1	NA	TRBV6-5	TRBJ2-7	CASSYYAPTGGYEQYF	TGTGCCAGCAGTTACTACGCCCCCACAGGGGGCTACGAGCAGTACTTC
TRBD1	NA	TRBV29-1	TRBJ2-5	CSVEDRDRAQETQYF	TGCAGCGTTGAAGACCGTGACAGGGCCCAAGAGACCCAGTACTTC
TRBD1	NA	TRBV7-8	TRBJ2-5	CASSTRTGAEETQYF	TGTGCCAGCAGCACTAGGACAGGGGCAGAAGAGACCCAGTACTTC
TRBD2	NA	TRBV11-2	TRBJ2-1	CASSRGLGYNEQFF	TGTGCCAGCAGCCGGGGACTAGGCTACAATGAGCAGTTCTTC
NA	NA	TRBV5-1	TRBJ1-4	CASSFDRAGEKLFF	TGCGCCAGCAGCTTCGATAGGGCGGGGGAAAAACTGTTTTTT
TRBD1	NA	TRBV18	TRBJ1-1	CASSQPGQGGTEAFF	TGTGCCAGCTCTCAACCGGGACAGGGAGGCACTGAAGCTTTCTTT
NA	NA	TRBV5-6	TRBJ2-3	CASSSRGGPLTDTQYF	TGTGCCAGCAGCTCCCGAGGAGGGCCATTGACAGATACGCAGTATTTT
TRBD1	NA	TRBV11-2	TRBJ2-1	CASPSDRGQHEQFF	TGTGCCAGCCCCAGCGATAGGGGGCAACATGAGCAGTTCTTC
TRBD1	once	TRBV6-1	TRBJ1-2	CASSRLTGVYGYTF	TGTGCCAGCAGCCGACTGACAGGGGTCTATGGCTACACCTTC
NA	NA	TRBV6-5	TRBJ2-3	CASSRSTDTDTQYF	TGTGCCAGCAGCCGTAGCACTGACACAGATACGCAGTATTTT
NA	few	TRBV27	TRBJ1-4	CASTGGAANEKLFF	TGTGCCAGCACCGGGGGGGCCGCTAATGAAAAACTGTTTTTT
NA	NA	TRBV15	TRBJ2-2	CATSRMLQGLAGELFF	TGTGCCACCAGCAGAATGTTGCAGGGTCTCGCCGGGGAGCTGTTTTTT
NA	NA	TRBV29-1	TRBJ1-3	CSVDLMTGGNTIYF	TGCAGCGTCGACTTGATGACTGGAGGAAACACCATATATTTT
NA	NA	TRBV19	TRBJ1-1	CASSKADRMNTEAFF	TGTGCCAGTAGCAAGGCCGACAGGATGAACACTGAAGCTTTCTTT
NA	few	TRBV5-5	TRBJ2-6	CASSLGVTVIGANVLTF	TGTGCCAGCAGCTTGGGTGTGACAGTCATTGGGGCCAACGTCCTGACTTTC
TRBD1	NA	TRBV18	TRBJ2-3	CASSRRSGGEDTQYF	TGTGCCAGCTCACGGAGGTCAGGGGGCGAAGATACGCAGTATTTT
NA	NA	TRBV28	TRBJ2-4	CASSFAREVGNIQYF	TGTGCCAGCAGTTTCGCCAGGGAGGTGGGAAACATTCAGTACTTC
TRBD1	NA	TRBV19	TRBJ1-2	CASRRTGGGGYTF	TGTGCCAGTAGAAGGACAGGGGGTGGAGGCTACACCTTC
NA	NA	TRBV5-1	TRBJ2-7	CASSLAQGGGEQYF	TGCGCCAGCAGCTTGGCTCAGGGAGGAGGTGAGCAGTACTTC
NA	NA	TRBV5-1	TRBJ2-1	CASSRGGTAWYNEQFF	TGCGCCAGCAGCAGGGGCGGGACAGCTTGGTACAATGAGCAGTTCTTC
TRBD2	once	TRBV4-2	TRBJ2-3	CASSQEGSSGRAKQSTDTQYF	TGTGCCAGCAGCCAAGAAGGTTCTAGCGGGAGGGCGAAACAGAGCACAGATACGCAGTATTTT
NA	NA	TRBV5-1	TRBJ2-1	CASSLVRSSYNEQFF	TGCGCCAGCAGCTTGGTCCGGAGCTCCTACAATGAGCAGTTCTTC
NA	NA	TRBV6-1	TRBJ2-2	CASSGSGTGELFF	TGTGCCAGCAGTGGGAGCGGGACCGGGGAGCTGTTTTTT
NA	NA	TRBV9	TRBJ2-5	CASSVGTTQETQYF	TGTGCCAGCAGCGTAGGGACAACACAAGAGACCCAGTACTTC
TRBD2	NA	TRBV29-1	TRBJ2-1	CSVTGLASIGGEQFF	TGCAGCGTGACGGGACTAGCGTCTATAGGGGGTGAGCAGTTCTTC
NA	NA	TRBV11-2	TRBJ2-4	CASSSIRGTHGNIQYF	TGTGCCAGCAGCTCAATTCGGGGGACCCACGGGAACATTCAGTACTTC
TRBD2	NA	TRBV30	TRBJ2-2	CAWSVWSSGSGELFF	TGTGCCTGGAGTGTATGGTCTAGCGGATCCGGGGAGCTGTTTTTT
TRBD2	NA	TRBV27	TRBJ2-1	CASNTGLGGQFF	TGTGCCAGCAATACGGGACTAGGGGGGCAGTTCTTC
TRBD1	NA	TRBV5-5	TRBJ2-7	CASSLRGQSYEQYF	TGTGCCAGCAGCTTGCGGGGACAGTCCTACGAGCAGTACTTC
NA	NA	TRBV5-6	TRBJ1-2	CASSLVGGYTF	TGTGCCAGCAGCTTGGTTGGCGGCTACACCTTC
NA	NA	TRBV28	TRBJ2-5	CASTMGALTLDAQETQYF	TGTGCCAGCACCATGGGGGCTTTGACACTGGACGCCCAAGAGACCCAGTACTTC
NA	NA	TRBV19	TRBJ1-1	CASSPSREANTEAFF	TGTGCCAGTAGTCCGTCGAGGGAAGCGAACACTGAAGCTTTCTTT
TRBD1	NA	TRBV30	TRBJ1-3	CALGGGGNTIYF	TGTGCCCTAGGGGGCGGGGGAAACACCATATATTTT